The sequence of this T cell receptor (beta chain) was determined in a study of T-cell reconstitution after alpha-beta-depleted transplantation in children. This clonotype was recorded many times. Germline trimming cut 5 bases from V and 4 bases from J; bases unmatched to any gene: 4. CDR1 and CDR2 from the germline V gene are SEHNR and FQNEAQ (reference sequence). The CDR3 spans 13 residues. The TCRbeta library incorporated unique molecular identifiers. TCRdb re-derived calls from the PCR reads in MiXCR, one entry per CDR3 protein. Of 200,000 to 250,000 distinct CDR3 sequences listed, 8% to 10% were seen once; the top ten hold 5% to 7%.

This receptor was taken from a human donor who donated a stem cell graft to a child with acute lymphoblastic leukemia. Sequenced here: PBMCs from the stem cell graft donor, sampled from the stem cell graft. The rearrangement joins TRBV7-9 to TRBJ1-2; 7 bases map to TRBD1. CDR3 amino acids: CASSQGGGYGYTF. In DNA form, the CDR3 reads TGTGCCAGCAGCCAAGGGGGCGGCTATGGCTACACCTTC.